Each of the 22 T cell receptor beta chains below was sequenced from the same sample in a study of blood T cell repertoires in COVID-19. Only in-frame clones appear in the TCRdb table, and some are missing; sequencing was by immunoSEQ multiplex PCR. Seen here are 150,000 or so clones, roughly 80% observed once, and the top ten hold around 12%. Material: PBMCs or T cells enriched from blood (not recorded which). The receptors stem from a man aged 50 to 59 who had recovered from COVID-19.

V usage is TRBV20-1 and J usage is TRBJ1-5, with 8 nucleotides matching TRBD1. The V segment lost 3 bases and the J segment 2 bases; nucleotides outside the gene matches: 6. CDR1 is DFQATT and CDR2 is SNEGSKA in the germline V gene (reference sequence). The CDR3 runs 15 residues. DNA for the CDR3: TGCAGTGCTAGTGCCAAACAGGGGGGCAATCAGCCCCAGCATTTT. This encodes CSASAKQGGNQPQHF.

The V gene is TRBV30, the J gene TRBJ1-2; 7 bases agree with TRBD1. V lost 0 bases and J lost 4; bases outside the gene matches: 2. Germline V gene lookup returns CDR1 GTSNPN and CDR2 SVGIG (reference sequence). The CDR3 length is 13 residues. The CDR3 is CAWSVGGGYGYTF. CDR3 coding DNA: TGTGCCTGGAGTGTAGGGGGCGGCTATGGCTACACCTTC.

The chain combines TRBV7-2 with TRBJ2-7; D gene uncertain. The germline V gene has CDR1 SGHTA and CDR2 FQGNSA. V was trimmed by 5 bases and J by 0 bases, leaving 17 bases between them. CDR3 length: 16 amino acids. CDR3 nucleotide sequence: TGTGCCAGCAGCGTAGGTTCAGCGCTACTCTCCTACGAGCAGTACTTC. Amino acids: CASSVGSALLSYEQYF.

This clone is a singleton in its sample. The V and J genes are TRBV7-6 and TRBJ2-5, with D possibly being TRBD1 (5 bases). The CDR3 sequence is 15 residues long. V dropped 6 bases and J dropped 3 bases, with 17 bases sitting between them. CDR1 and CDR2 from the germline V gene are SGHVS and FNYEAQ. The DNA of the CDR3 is TGTGCCAGCAGTGAGACCCAAGGCAGGGAAGAGACCCAGTACTTC. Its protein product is CASSETQGREETQYF.

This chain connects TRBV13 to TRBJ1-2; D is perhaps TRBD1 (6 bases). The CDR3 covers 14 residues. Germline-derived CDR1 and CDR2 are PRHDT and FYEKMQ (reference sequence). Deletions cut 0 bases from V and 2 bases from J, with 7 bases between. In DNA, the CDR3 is TGTGCCAGCAGCTTAGGGAGGGGGAACTATGGCTACACCTTC. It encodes CASSLGRGNYGYTF.

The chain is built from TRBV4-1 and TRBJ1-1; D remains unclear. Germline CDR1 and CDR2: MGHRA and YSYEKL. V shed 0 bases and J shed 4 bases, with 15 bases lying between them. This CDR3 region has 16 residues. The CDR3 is CASSQDLPTRGTEAFF. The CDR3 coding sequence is TGCGCCAGCAGCCAAGACCTCCCCACTCGGGGCACTGAAGCTTTCTTT.

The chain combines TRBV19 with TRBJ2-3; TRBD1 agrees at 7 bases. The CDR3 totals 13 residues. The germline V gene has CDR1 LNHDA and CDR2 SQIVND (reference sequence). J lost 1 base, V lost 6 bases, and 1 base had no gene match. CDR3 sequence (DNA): TGTGCCAGTAGGGGGACAGGCACAGATACGCAGTATTTT. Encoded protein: CASRGTGTDTQYF.

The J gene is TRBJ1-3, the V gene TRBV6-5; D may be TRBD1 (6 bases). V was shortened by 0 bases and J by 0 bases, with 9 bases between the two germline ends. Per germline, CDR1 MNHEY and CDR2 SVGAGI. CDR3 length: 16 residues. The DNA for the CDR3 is TGTGCCAGCAGTTACTCGGGGGCCCGCTCTGGAAACACCATATATTTT. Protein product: CASSYSGARSGNTIYF.

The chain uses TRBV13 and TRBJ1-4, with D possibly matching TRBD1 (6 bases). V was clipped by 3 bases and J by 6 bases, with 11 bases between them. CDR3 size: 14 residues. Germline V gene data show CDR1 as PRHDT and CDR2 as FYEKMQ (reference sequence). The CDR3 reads CASSFRQADEKLFF. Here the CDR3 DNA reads TGTGCCAGCAGCTTCAGACAGGCCGATGAAAAACTGTTTTTT.

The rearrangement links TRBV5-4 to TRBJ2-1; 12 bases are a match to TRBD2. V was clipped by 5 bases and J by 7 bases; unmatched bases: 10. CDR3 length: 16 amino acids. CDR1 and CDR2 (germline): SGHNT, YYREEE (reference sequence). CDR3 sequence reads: CASRASGGANRNEQFF. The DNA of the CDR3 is TGTGCCAGCAGAGCTAGCGGGGGGGCCAATAGGAATGAGCAGTTCTTC.

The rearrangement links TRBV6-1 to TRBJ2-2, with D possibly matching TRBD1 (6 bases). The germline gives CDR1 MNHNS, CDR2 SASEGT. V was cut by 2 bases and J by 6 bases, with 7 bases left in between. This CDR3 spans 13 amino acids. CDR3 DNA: TGTGCCAGCAGTGAATGGGGGCCCGGGGAGCTGTTTTTT. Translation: CASSEWGPGELFF.

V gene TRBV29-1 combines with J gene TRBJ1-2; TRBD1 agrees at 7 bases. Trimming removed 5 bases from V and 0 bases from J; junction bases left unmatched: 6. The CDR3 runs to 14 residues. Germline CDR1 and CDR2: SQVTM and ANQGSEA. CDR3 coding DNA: TGCAGCGTTACAGGGGCCCTTGCTAACTATGGCTACACCTTC. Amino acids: CSVTGALANYGYTF. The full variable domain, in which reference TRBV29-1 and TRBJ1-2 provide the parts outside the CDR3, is SAVISQKPSRDICQRGTSLTIQCQVDSQVTMMFWYRQQPGQSLTLIATANQGSEATYESGFVIDKFPISRPNLTFSTLTVSNMSPEDSSIYLCSVTGALANYGYTFGSGTRLTVV.

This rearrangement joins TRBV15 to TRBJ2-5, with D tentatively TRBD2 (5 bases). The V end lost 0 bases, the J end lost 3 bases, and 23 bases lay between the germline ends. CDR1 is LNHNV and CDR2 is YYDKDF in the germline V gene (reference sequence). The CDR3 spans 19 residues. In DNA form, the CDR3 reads TGTGCCACCAGCAGAGAAAATGGACCAAACGGGGAATCAGAAGAGACCCAGTACTTC. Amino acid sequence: CATSRENGPNGESEETQYF.

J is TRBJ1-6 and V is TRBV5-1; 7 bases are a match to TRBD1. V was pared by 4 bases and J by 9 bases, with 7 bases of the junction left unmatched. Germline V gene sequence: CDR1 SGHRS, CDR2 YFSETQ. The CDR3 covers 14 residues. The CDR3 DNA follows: TGCGCCAGCAGCCTTCGGACAGGTCGTTCACCCCTCCACTTT. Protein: CASSLRTGRSPLHF.

The CDR3: CASSQDLRRGTEAFF. The DNA of the CDR3 is TGTGCCAGCAGCCAAGATCTCAGGCGGGGCACTGAAGCTTTCTTT. V usage is TRBV4-2 and J usage is TRBJ1-1, with D hard to call. Germline assignment: CDR1 LGHNA and CDR2 YNFKEQ. There are 15 residues in the CDR3. Trimming left V 0 bases short and J 4 bases short, with 12 bases between.

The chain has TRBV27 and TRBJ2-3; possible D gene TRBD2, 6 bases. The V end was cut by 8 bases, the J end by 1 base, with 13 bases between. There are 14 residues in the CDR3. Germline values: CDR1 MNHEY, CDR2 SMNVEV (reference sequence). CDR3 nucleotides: TGTGCCAGCCTATCGGGACTGGGCACAGATACGCAGTATTTT. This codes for CASLSGLGTDTQYF.

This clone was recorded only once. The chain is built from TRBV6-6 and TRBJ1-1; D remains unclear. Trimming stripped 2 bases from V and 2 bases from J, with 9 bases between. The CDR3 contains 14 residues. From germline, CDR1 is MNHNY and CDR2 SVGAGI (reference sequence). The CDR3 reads CASSYGPHNTEAFF. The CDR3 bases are TGTGCCAGCAGTTACGGCCCCCACAACACTGAAGCTTTCTTT.

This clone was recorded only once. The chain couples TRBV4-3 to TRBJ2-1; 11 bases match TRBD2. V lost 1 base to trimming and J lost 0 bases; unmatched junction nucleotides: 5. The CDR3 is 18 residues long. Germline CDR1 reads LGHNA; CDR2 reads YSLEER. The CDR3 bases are TGCGCCAGCAGCCAAGCTGCTCTAGCGGGGGGCTCCTACAATGAGCAGTTCTTC. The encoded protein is CASSQAALAGGSYNEQFF.

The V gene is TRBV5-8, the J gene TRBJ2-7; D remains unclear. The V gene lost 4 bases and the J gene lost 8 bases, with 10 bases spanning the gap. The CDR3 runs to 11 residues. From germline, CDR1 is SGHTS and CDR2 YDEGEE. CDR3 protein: CASSLLGQQYF. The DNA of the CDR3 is TGTGCCAGCAGCCTGCTAGGTCAGCAGTACTTC.

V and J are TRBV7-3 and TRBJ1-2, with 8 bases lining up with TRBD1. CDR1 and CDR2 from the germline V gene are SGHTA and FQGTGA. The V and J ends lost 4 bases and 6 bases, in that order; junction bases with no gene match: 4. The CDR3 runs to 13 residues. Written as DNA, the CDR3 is TGTGCCAGCAGCTCCGGACAGGGAGATGGCTACACCTTC. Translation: CASSSGQGDGYTF.

The DNA of the CDR3 is TGTGCCAGCCGACTGGTAGCGGGGGGCACAGATACGCAGTATTTT. Translating gives CASRLVAGGTDTQYF. This chain links TRBV18 with TRBJ2-3; 9 nucleotides align to TRBD2. V dropped 8 bases and J dropped 1; count of bases not matched to a gene: 7. Germline V gene lookup returns CDR1 KGHSH and CDR2 LQKENI. The CDR3 length is 15 residues.

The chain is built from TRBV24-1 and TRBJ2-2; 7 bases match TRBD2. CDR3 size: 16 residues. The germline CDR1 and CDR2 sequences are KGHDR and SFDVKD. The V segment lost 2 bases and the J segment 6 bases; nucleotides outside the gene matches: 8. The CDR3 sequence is CATSDSGRDGSGELFF. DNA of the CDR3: TGTGCCACCAGTGATTCAGGGAGGGATGGTTCCGGGGAGCTGTTTTTT.